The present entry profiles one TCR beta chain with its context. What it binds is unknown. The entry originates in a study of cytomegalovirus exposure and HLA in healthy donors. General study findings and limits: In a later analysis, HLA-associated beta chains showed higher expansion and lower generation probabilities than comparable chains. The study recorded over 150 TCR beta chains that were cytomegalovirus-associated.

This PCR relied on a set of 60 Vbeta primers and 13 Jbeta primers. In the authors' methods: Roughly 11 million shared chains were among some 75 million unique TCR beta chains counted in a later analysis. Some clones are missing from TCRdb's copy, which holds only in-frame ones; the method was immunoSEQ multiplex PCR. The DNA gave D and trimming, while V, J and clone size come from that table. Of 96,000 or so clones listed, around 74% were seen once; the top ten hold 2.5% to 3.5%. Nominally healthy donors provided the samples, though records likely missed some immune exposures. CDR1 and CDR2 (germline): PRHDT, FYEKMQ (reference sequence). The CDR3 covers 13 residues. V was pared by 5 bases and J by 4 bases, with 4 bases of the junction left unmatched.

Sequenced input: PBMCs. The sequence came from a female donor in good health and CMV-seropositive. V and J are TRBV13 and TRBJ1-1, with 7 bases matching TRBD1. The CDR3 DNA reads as TGTGCCAGCAGCCGAAGGGGGCGCACTGAAGCTTTCTTT. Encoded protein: CASSRRGRTEAFF.